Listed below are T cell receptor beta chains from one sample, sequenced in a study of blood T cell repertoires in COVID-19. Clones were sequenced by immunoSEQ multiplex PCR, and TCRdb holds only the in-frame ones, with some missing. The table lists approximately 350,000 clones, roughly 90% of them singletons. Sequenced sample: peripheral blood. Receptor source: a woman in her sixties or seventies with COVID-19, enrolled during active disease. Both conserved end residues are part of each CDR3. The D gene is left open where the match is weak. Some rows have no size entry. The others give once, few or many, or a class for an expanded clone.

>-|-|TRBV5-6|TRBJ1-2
TGTGCCAGCCTCCTTTCACAGGGAACCTATGGCTACACCTTC
CASLLSQGTYGYTF
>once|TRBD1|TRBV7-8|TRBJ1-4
TGTGCCAGCAGCACTCAATCCAGGACAGGGGTTGAAAAACTGTTTTTT
CASSTQSRTGVEKLFF
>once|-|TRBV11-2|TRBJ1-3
TGTGCCAGCAGCTTAGTCTCACAGGGAAACACCATATATTTT
CASSLVSQGNTIYF
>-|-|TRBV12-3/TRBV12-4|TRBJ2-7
TGTGCCAGCAGTTTGCAGGGGTTCTACGAGCAGTACTTC
CASSLQGFYEQYF
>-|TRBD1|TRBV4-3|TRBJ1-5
TGCGCCAGCAGCCGCGACAGGGGAAGCAATCAGCCCCAGCATTTT
CASSRDRGSNQPQHF
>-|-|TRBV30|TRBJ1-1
TGTGCCTGGACCCGAGCCGGGAGCTCGCCAGCTTTCTTT
CAWTRAGSSPAFF
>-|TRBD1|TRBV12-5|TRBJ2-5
TGTGCTAGTGGTTCGATGACAGGGCGGTACCAAGAGACCCAGTACTTC
CASGSMTGRYQETQYF
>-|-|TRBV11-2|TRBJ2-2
TGTGCCAGCAGCTCTACAGGGAGCCCCGGGGAGCTGTTTTTT
CASSSTGSPGELFF
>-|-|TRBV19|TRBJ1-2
TGTGCCAGTAGTATACAGGCAGGGGAAATCAGCTATGGCTACACCTTC
CASSIQAGEISYGYTF
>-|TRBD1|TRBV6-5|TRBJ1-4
TGTGCCAGCAGTTACTCGAACAGGGGTGGAGAAAAACTGTTTTTT
CASSYSNRGGEKLFF
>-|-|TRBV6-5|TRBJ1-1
TGTGCCAGCACCTCGAACACTGAAGCTTTCTTT
CASTSNTEAFF
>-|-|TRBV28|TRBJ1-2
TGTGCCACCACGGACAGTTATAACTATGGCTACACCTTC
CATTDSYNYGYTF
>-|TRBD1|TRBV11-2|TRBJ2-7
TGTGCCAGCAGCTTGGGGGACAGTTCCTACGAGCAGTACTTC
CASSLGDSSYEQYF
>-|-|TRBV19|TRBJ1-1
TGTGCCAGTAGTGGGCAAGATGGGGTCGGGAGTGAAGCTTTCTTT
CASSGQDGVGSEAFF
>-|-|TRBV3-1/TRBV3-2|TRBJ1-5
TGTGCCAGCAGTCGAGGAAGCAATCAGCCCCAGCATTTT
CASSRGSNQPQHF
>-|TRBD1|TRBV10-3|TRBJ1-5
TGTGCCATTGCAAGGACAGGGGAACAGCCCCAGCATTTT
CAIARTGEQPQHF
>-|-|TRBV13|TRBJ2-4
TGTGCCAGCAGCTCCACCTGGGACTTCCAAAACATTCAGTACTTC
CASSSTWDFQNIQYF
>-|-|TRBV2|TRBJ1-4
TGTGCCAGCTGGGCACAGACAGGCTCTAATGAAAAACTGTTTTTT
CASWAQTGSNEKLFF
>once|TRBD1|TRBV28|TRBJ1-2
TGTGCCAGCAGTTTAGCCGGGACAGGGATTTTTTTTGGCTACACCTTC
CASSLAGTGIFFGYTF
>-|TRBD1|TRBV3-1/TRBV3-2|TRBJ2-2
TGTGCCAGCAGACCCAAAGACAGGGTTGGGAGCACCGGGGAGCTGTTTTTT
CASRPKDRVGSTGELFF
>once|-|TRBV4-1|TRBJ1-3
TGCGCCAGCAGCCGAGATATAGGAAACACCATATATTTT
CASSRDIGNTIYF
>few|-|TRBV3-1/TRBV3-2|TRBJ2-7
TGTGCCAGCACCCAGGGGGGGTTTGCCTACGAGCAGTACTTC
CASTQGGFAYEQYF
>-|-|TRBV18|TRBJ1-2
TGTGCCAGCTCAGATACCAGGGGCGCGGACTATGGCTACACCTTC
CASSDTRGADYGYTF
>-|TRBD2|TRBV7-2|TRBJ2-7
TGTGCCAGCAGGGTGACTAGCGGGGGGGCCTACGAGCAGTACTTC
CASRVTSGGAYEQYF
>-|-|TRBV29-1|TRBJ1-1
TGCAGCGCTCAGGCCATTTGGGACACTGAAGCTTTCTTT
CSAQAIWDTEAFF
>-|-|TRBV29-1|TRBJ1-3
TGCAGCGTTCAGGGGCTGAACACCATATATTTT
CSVQGLNTIYF
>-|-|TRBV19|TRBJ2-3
TGTGCCAGTAGTATGGGCTGGACTAGCACAGATACGCAGTATTTT
CASSMGWTSTDTQYF
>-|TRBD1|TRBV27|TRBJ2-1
TGTGCCAGCGTTCGGACAGGGGGGGACAATGAGCAGTTCTTC
CASVRTGGDNEQFF
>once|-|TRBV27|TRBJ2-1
TGTGCCAGCAGTCAGGCGGGGAGCTCCTACAATGAGCAGTTCTTC
CASSQAGSSYNEQFF
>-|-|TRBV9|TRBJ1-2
TGTGCCAGCAGCGACTCCTATGGCTACACCTTC
CASSDSYGYTF